The clone carrying this T cell receptor (beta chain) was observed a few times. No antigen is known for it. The entry originates in a study of CD8 T cells in ankylosing spondylitis. Whole-study findings and limits: Ankylosing spondylitis blood seemed to carry a telltale TCR beta motif made of under 10 highly homologous variants.

TCRdb ran MiXCR on the 5' RACE reads and lists one entry per CDR3 protein. The data show around 770,000 distinct CDR3 sequences, 10% to 15% seen once. Germline CDR1 is DFQATT and CDR2 is SNEGSKA (reference sequence). Trimming removed 6 bases from V and 7 bases from J, with 18 bases in between. This CDR3 has 13 amino acids. Sequencing input: blood, either unsorted or a sorted T cell fraction (not recorded which). This sequence originates from a male donor with ankylosing spondylitis. The chain combines TRBV20-1 with TRBJ1-2; the D gene is possibly TRBD1 (6 bases). The CDR3 protein is CSAVIQGSTGYTF. DNA for the CDR3: TGCAGTGCCGTTATACAGGGAAGTACTGGCTACACCTTC.